These T cell receptor beta chains were read from a single sample in a study of blood T cells in healthy people across ages. In TCRdb, the 5' RACE reads were re-called with MiXCR into one record per CDR3 protein. This sample carries about 1.7 million distinct CDR3 sequences, 28% of them seen once, and the ten largest clones take 7.7%. The sample was blood. The receptor set was obtained from a woman aged 25 to 45 in good health. Each CDR3 is given with its conserved first and last residue. Fields, in order: J gene, clone size, V gene, D gene, CDR3 protein, CDR3 DNA. The D gene is left open where the match is weak. Expanded clones get a size class; other rows say once, few or many, or leave the size out.

>TRBJ2-1|large|TRBV20-1|TRBD2
CSARGGSGIYNEQFF
TGCAGTGCTAGAGGCGGGAGTGGGATATACAATGAGCAGTTCTTC
>TRBJ2-5|NA|TRBV11-2|TRBD2
CAGSSLAGGGETQYF
TGTGCCGGCAGCTCACTAGCGGGAGGGGGGGAGACCCAGTACTTC
>TRBJ2-1|many|TRBV29-1|TRBD1
CSVDLRQGAQTYNEQFF
TGCAGCGTTGATTTGAGACAGGGGGCACAGACCTACAATGAGCAGTTCTTC
>TRBJ2-5|many|TRBV6-6|TRBD1
CASRRDRGLGETQYF
TGTGCCAGCAGGAGGGACAGGGGGCTAGGAGAGACCCAGTACTTC
>TRBJ2-1|NA|TRBV6-1|NA
CASSEAPTGTYNEQFF
TGTGCCAGCAGTGAAGCGCCTACCGGGACCTACAATGAGCAGTTCTTC
>TRBJ1-2|NA|TRBV11-2|NA
CASSVGTGSYGHTF
NA
>TRBJ2-1|NA|TRBV7-2|TRBD2
CASRTSGRTSYNEQFF
TGTGCCAGCAGAACTAGCGGGAGAACCTCCTACAATGAGCAGTTCTTC
>TRBJ2-1|NA|TRBV5-4|NA
CASSLVTGVEGEQFF
TGTGCCAGCAGCTTGGTAACGGGAGTTGAAGGTGAGCAGTTCTTC
>TRBJ1-2|many|TRBV29-1|NA
CSVDGVDGYTF
TGCAGCGTTGATGGGGTAGATGGCTACACCTTC
>TRBJ2-3|NA|TRBV2|NA
CASSEEDGRTDTQYF
TGTGCCAGCAGTGAAGAGGACGGCCGCACAGATACGCAGTATTTT
>TRBJ2-6|NA|TRBV6-5|TRBD1
CASSFDRAGANVLTF
TGTGCCAGCAGCTTTGACAGGGCTGGGGCCAACGTCCTGACTTTC
>TRBJ2-1|NA|TRBV9|NA
CASSGGGGTGTINERFF
TGTGCCAGCAGCGGAGGGGGAGGTACAGGGACTATCAATGAGCGGTTCTTC
>TRBJ2-7|NA|TRBV7-9|NA
CASSPPGTPIRTGYEQYF
TGTGCCAGCAGCCCACCCGGGACACCAATTCGTACGGGCTACGAGCAGTACTTC
>TRBJ2-7|many|TRBV4-1|NA
CASSAATGYSYEQYF
TGCGCCAGCAGCGCGGCAACAGGATACTCCTACGAGCAGTACTTC
>TRBJ1-2|NA|TRBV2|NA
CASSDREFNGYTF
TGTGCCAGCAGTGACAGGGAGTTCAATGGCTACACCTTC
>TRBJ2-5|few|TRBV28|NA
CASSPPGDPQETQYF
TGTGCCAGCAGTCCGCCCGGGGACCCCCAAGAGACCCAGTACTTC
>TRBJ2-4|many|TRBV4-1|NA
CASSQESSAKNIQYF
TGCGCCAGCAGCCAAGAATCGTCAGCCAAAAACATTCAGTACTTC
>TRBJ2-5|few|TRBV7-9|NA
CASSPESGPQETQYF
TGTGCCAGCAGCCCCGAAAGCGGGCCCCAAGAGACCCAGTACTTC
>TRBJ2-3|NA|TRBV20-1|NA
CSAARTGRTDTQYF
TGCAGTGCTGCCCGAACAGGGCGCACAGATACGCAGTATTTT
>TRBJ2-3|few|TRBV10-3|NA
CAIRTAPSTDTQYF
TGTGCCATTCGGACAGCCCCTAGCACAGATACGCAGTATTTT
>TRBJ2-1|NA|TRBV6-2/TRBV6-3|NA
CASSYSATNYNEQFF
TGTGCCAGCAGTTACTCCGCGACAAATTACAATGAGCAGTTCTTC
>TRBJ1-5|NA|TRBV19|NA
CASSMDNRFPSNQPQHF
TGTGCCAGTAGTATGGACAACAGGTTCCCTAGCAATCAGCCCCAGCATTTT
>TRBJ2-7|many|TRBV5-5|TRBD1
CASREAGQVAYEQYF
TGTGCCAGCAGGGAGGCGGGACAGGTCGCCTACGAGCAGTACTTC
>TRBJ2-1|NA|TRBV19|TRBD2
CASSWPGGGDEQFF
TGTGCCAGTAGTTGGCCGGGGGGGGGGGATGAGCAGTTCTTC
>TRBJ1-1|many|TRBV18|NA
CASSPRTDTEAFF
TGTGCCAGCAGCCCCCGGACGGACACTGAAGCTTTCTTT
>TRBJ2-5|few|TRBV14|NA
CASSQIGTLAYGQYF
TGTGCCAGCAGCCAAATAGGGACATTGGCCTACGGGCAGTACTTC
>TRBJ2-7|NA|TRBV5-1|TRBD1
CASSKGQGGDEQYF
TGCGCCAGCAGCAAAGGACAGGGTGGCGACGAGCAGTACTTC
>TRBJ1-6|few|TRBV27|NA
CAGSWAGSNSPLHF
TGTGCCGGCAGTTGGGCGGGGAGTAATTCACCCCTCCACTTT
>TRBJ2-7|many|TRBV20-1|TRBD2
CSGLAGETYEQYF
TGCAGTGGACTAGCGGGGGAGACCTACGAGCAGTACTTC
>TRBJ1-5|NA|TRBV20-1|NA
CSARDPAGRVQPQHF
TGCAGTGCTAGAGATCCCGCAGGGAGGGTTCAGCCCCAGCATTTT
>TRBJ2-3|few|TRBV5-1|NA
CASSPTDRPHIDTQYF
TGCGCCAGCAGCCCGACGGACAGACCCCATATAGATACGCAGTATTTT
>TRBJ2-3|few|TRBV5-5|NA
CASSLGGGRHTDTQYF
TGTGCCAGCAGCTTGGGGGGTGGGCGCCACACAGATACGCAGTATTTT
>TRBJ1-1|many|TRBV5-5|NA
CASSAQGGTEAFF
TGTGCCAGCAGCGCACAGGGCGGCACTGAAGCTTTCTTT
>TRBJ2-7|NA|TRBV14|TRBD1
CASSQGGTGNYEQYF
TGTGCCAGCAGCCAAGGAGGGACAGGGAACTACGAGCAGTACTTC
>TRBJ1-1|NA|TRBV7-2|TRBD1
CASGQGGLTEAFF
TGTGCCAGCGGGCAGGGGGGGCTCACTGAAGCTTTCTTT
>TRBJ1-2|few|TRBV6-6|TRBD1
CASTKDRDGYYGYTF
TGTGCCAGCACAAAAGACAGGGATGGCTACTATGGCTACACCTTC
>TRBJ2-1|NA|TRBV7-9|NA
CASSLAGTPYNEQFF
TGTGCCAGCAGCTTAGCGGGGACACCCTACAATGAGCAGTTCTTC
>TRBJ1-1|few|TRBV7-2|NA
CASSGRMNTEAFF
TGTGCCAGCAGCGGACGAATGAACACTGAAGCTTTCTTT
>TRBJ2-3|NA|TRBV12-3/TRBV12-4|NA
CASSYFSTDTQYF
TGTGCCAGCAGTTACTTTAGCACAGATACGCAGTATTTT
>TRBJ2-1|few|TRBV13|TRBD2
CASSAPTSGRYNEQFF
TGTGCCAGCAGCGCCCCGACTAGCGGGAGGTACAATGAGCAGTTCTTC
>TRBJ1-1|NA|TRBV12-3/TRBV12-4|NA
CASSEGGVDFF
TGTGCCAGCAGTGAGGGGGGAGTAGATTTCTTT
>TRBJ2-1|many|TRBV10-3|TRBD1
CATRPDRGWNEQFF
TGTGCCACCCGACCGGACAGGGGGTGGAATGAGCAGTTCTTC
>TRBJ2-5|NA|TRBV25-1|NA
CAGVQAGTPKGTQYF
TGTGCCGGCGTCCAGGCCGGGACACCTAAAGGGACCCAGTACTTC
>TRBJ2-7|NA|TRBV5-5|NA
CASSGLVGTENEQYF
TGTGCCAGCAGCGGACTCGTGGGGACCGAAAACGAGCAGTACTTC
>TRBJ2-7|many|TRBV10-3|TRBD1
CAIPRNRGDEQYF
TGTGCCATCCCAAGGAACAGGGGTGACGAGCAGTACTTC
>TRBJ2-7|few|TRBV20-1|NA
CSARRGADFDEQYF
TGCAGTGCTCGGAGGGGCGCCGACTTCGACGAGCAGTACTTC
>TRBJ2-5|many|TRBV15|NA
CATSRDNGETQYF
TGTGCCACCAGCAGAGATAATGGAGAGACCCAGTACTTC
>TRBJ2-5|once|TRBV28|NA
CASSPRTVRQYF
TGTGCCAGCAGCCCGAGGACAGTGAGGCAGTACTTC
>TRBJ2-7|many|TRBV21-1|NA
CASDRHSRSYCEQYF
TGTGCCAGCGATAGACATTCGAGATCCTACTGCGAGCAGTACTTC
>TRBJ2-1|once|TRBV20-1|NA
CSALPGAVGYNEQFF
TGCAGTGCTTTGCCGGGGGCGGTAGGGTACAATGAGCAGTTCTTC
>TRBJ2-1|few|TRBV5-1|NA
CASRIGGTAEQFF
TGCGCCAGCAGGATCGGGGGCACGGCTGAGCAGTTCTTC
>TRBJ2-7|NA|TRBV4-3|NA
CASSQDRTGEGGYYEQYF
TGCGCCAGCAGCCAAGATCGTACGGGAGAGGGGGGGTACTACGAGCAGTACTTC
>TRBJ2-5|NA|TRBV9|TRBD2
CASRDHASGGVETQYF
TGTGCCAGCAGGGATCACGCTAGCGGGGGGGTAGAGACCCAGTACTTC
>TRBJ2-3|few|TRBV20-1|TRBD2
CSARGPEGLAATDTQYF
TGCAGTGCTAGAGGTCCGGAAGGACTAGCTGCCACAGATACGCAGTATTTT
>TRBJ2-7|few|TRBV6-2/TRBV6-3|NA
CASIRGDSLLYEQYF
TGTGCCAGCATCCGTGGGGACTCCCTCCTCTACGAGCAGTACTTC
>TRBJ2-1|NA|TRBV5-3|TRBD2
CARSLRTSGGCSYNEQFF
TGTGCCAGAAGCCTTAGGACTAGCGGGGGCTGCTCCTACAATGAGCAGTTCTTC
>TRBJ2-1|few|TRBV4-1|NA
CASSQERDKYNEQFF
TGTGCCAGCAGCCAAGAACGGGACAAATACAATGAGCAGTTCTTC
>TRBJ1-2|many|TRBV7-2|NA
CASSPGASYGYTF
TGTGCCAGCAGCCCCGGGGCAAGCTATGGCTACACCTTC
>TRBJ2-5|few|TRBV6-5|TRBD1
CASRTGSLQETQYF
TGTGCCAGCAGGACAGGGAGCCTACAAGAGACCCAGTACTTC